The subject of this entry is one T cell receptor beta chain. Its antigen is as yet unknown. This CDR3 spans 15 amino acids. CDR1 and CDR2 (germline): GTSNPN, SVGIG (reference sequence). Trimming removed 2 bases from V and 4 bases from J, with 15 bases in between. The data are from a study of cytomegalovirus exposure and HLA in healthy donors. Findings of the study overall: As was reported, the classifier diagnosed cytomegalovirus status with high specificity and sensitivity. The authors later found most CMV-associated TCR beta chains appeared HLA-restricted.

PCR employed 60 Vbeta and 13 Jbeta primers. Using immunoSEQ multiplex PCR, the repertoire was profiled, and TCRdb retains in-frame clones only, with some absent. The sample has 180,000 or so clones; 65% to 85% are singletons. The chain recombines TRBV30 with TRBJ2-1, with D uncertain. The source material was PBMCs. This sequence was found in a girl under 18 in good health and CMV-seropositive. CDR3 nucleotide sequence: TGTGCCTGGAGTCCTCGACTGCCTCTATACAATGAGCAGTTCTTC. The encoded protein is CAWSPRLPLYNEQFF.